The T cell receptor (beta chain) under discussion was sequenced for a study of human thymus T cells. For this clone: At one end the junction does not follow the germline gene, possibly because of a read error. Other DNA sequences in the same sample also yield this CDR3.

Method: immunoSEQ multiplex PCR; TCRdb's copy keeps in-frame clones and lacks some. This sample has tens of thousands of clones, with approximately 93% found just once. CDR1 is SGHRS, CDR2 YFSETQ, per germline. The CDR3 is 17 amino acids. J is TRBJ1-2 and V is TRBV5-1; a weak D match, TRBD1 (6 bases). This clonotype was sampled from a boy less than two years old with a congenital heart defect but otherwise immunologically healthy. Sequencing was done on a sample of blood. CDR3 nucleotides: TGTGCCAGCAGCTCAACAGGGATAGTGGGTGATGGGGATGGCTACACCTTC. Amino acids: CASSSTGIVGDGDGYTF. Filled out from reference TRBV5-1 and TRBJ1-2, the complete variable domain reads KAGVTQTPRYLIKTRGQQVTLSCSPISGHRSVSWYQQTPGQGLQFLFEYFSETQRNKGNFPGRFSGRQFSNSRSEMNVSTLELGDSALYLCASSSTGIVGDGDGYTFGSGTRLTVV.